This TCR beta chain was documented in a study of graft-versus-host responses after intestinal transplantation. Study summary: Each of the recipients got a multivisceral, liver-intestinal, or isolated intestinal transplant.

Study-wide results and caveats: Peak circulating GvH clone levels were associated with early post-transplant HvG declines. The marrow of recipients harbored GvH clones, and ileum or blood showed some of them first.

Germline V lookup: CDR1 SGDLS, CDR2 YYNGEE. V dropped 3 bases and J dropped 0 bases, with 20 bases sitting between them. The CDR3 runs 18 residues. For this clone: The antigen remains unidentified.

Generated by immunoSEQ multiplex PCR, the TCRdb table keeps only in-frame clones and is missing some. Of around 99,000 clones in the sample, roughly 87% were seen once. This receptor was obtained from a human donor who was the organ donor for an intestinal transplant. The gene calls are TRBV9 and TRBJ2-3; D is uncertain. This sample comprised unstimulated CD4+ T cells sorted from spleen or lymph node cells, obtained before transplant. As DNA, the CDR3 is TGTGCCAGCAGCGAACTGCCTCCTGGTGGACCTAGCACAGATACGCAGTATTTT. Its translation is CASSELPPGGPSTDTQYF.